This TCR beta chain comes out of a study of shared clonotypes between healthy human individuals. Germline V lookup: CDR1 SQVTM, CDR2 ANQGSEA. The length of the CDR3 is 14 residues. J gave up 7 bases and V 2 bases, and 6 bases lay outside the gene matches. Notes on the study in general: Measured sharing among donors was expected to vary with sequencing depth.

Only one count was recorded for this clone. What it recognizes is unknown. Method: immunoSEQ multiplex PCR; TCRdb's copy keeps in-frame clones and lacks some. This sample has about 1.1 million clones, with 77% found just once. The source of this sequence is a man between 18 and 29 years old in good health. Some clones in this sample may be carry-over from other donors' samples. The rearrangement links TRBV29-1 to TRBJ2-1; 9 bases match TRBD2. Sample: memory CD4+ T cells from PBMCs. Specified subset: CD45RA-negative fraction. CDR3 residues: CSVERGRAGNEQFF. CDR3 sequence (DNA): TGCAGCGTTGAACGCGGGAGGGCCGGTAATGAGCAGTTCTTC.